The 9 T cell receptor beta chains in this list originate from one sample, sequenced in a study of cytomegalovirus exposure and HLA in healthy donors. PCR used 60 Vbeta primers and 13 Jbeta primers. Method: immunoSEQ multiplex PCR; TCRdb's copy keeps in-frame clones and lacks some. The sample records under 95,000 clones, approximately 7.1% being singletons. Sequenced sample: PBMCs. The receptors derive from a man aged 50 to 60 in good health and CMV-seronegative.

This CDR3 reads CASSQLEGKSSGANVLTF. The CDR3, as DNA: TGTGCCAGCAGCCAATTGGAGGGTAAAAGCTCTGGGGCCAACGTCCTGACTTTC. The chain has TRBV14 and TRBJ2-6; D possibly corresponds to TRBD2 (6 bases). Germline CDR1 SGHDN, CDR2 FVKESK. The CDR3 is made up of 18 amino acids. V dropped 2 bases and J dropped 0 bases, with 14 bases sitting between them.

This clone was picked up a small number of times. The chain uses TRBV27 and TRBJ2-7; D ambiguous. The V gene's germline CDR1 is MNHEY and CDR2 SMNVEV (reference sequence). The CDR3 spans 13 residues. The germline V and J ends were trimmed by 3 bases and 0 bases, with 6 bases remaining between them. The chain's CDR3 is CASSLTVSYEQYF. The CDR3 nucleotides are TGTGCCAGCAGTTTGACTGTCTCCTACGAGCAGTACTTC.

This clone was detected only a few times. The chain recombines TRBV6-5 with TRBJ1-1; D is unresolved. Trimming removed 2 bases at V and 5 bases at J, with 12 bases between. The CDR3 is 14 residues long. The germline V gene encodes CDR1 MNHEY and CDR2 SVGAGI. The CDR3 protein is CASSYPGLSTEAFF. The CDR3 DNA reads TGTGCCAGCAGTTACCCGGGTTTAAGTACTGAAGCTTTCTTT.

The chain couples TRBV18 to TRBJ1-6; D is perhaps TRBD1 (5 bases). The germline V gene has CDR1 KGHSH and CDR2 LQKENI. CDR3 size: 13 residues. Trimming left V 6 bases short and J 6 bases short, with 9 bases between. CDR3 in amino acids: CASSPGGNSPLHF. Here the CDR3 DNA reads TGTGCCAGCTCCCCCGGGGGTAATTCACCCCTCCACTTT. Together with reference TRBV18 and TRBJ1-6, the CDR3 gives the full variable domain: NAGVMQNPRHLVRRRGQEARLRCSPMKGHSHVYWYRQLPEEGLKFMVYLQKENIIDESGMPKERFSAEFPKEGPSILRIQQVVRGDSAAYFCASSPGGNSPLHFGNGTRLTVT.

This clone came up a few times. The chain links TRBV10-3 to TRBJ2-3; 16 bases are shared with TRBD2. CDR1 and CDR2 from the germline V gene are ENHRY and SYGVKD. The ends lost 6 bases at V and 4 bases at J; junction bases unmatched: 7. The CDR3 is 17 residues long. The CDR3 reads CAIRPGLAGGLADTQYF. The CDR3 bases are TGTGCCATCAGACCGGGACTAGCGGGAGGGCTTGCAGATACGCAGTATTTT.

Only a few counts were recorded for this clone. The gene calls are TRBV9 and TRBJ2-7; 9 bases fit TRBD2. This CDR3 has 15 residues. The germline V gene encodes CDR1 SGDLS and CDR2 YYNGEE. Trimming at V came to 0 bases and at J to 2 bases, leaving 3 bases not matched to a gene. The CDR3 DNA sequence: TGTGCCAGCAGCGTAGGACTAGCGGAAACCTACGAGCAGTACTTC. This codes for CASSVGLAETYEQYF.

In its sample, this clone was seen a few times. The V and J genes are TRBV11-2 and TRBJ1-3; D gene ambiguous. V was clipped by 4 bases and J by 0 bases, with 13 bases between them. The CDR3 loop spans 16 amino acids. Germline loops: CDR1 SGHAT, CDR2 FQNNGV. CDR3 amino acids: CASSSLGGLSGNTIYF. DNA for the CDR3: TGTGCCAGCAGCTCCTTGGGAGGGCTCTCTGGAAACACCATATATTTT.

This clone was detected only a few times. The junction does not match germline at one end; this may be a read error. This chain joins TRBV6-5 and TRBJ1-1; the D is unclear. The CDR3 loop spans 12 amino acids. Germline loops: CDR1 MNHEY, CDR2 SVGAGI. The CDR3, as DNA: TGTGCCAGCAGTTACTCGAACAGTGAAGCTTTCTTT. This gives the protein CASSYSNSEAFF.

The chain joins TRBV30 to TRBJ2-7, with a possible D match to TRBD1 (5 bases). V was shortened by 3 bases and J by 7 bases, with 10 bases between the two germline ends. Germline-derived CDR1 and CDR2 are GTSNPN and SVGIG (reference sequence). The CDR3 is 11 amino acids. For the CDR3, the DNA is TGTGCCTGGAGCAAGACAGTAGAGCAGTACTTC. Translating gives CAWSKTVEQYF.